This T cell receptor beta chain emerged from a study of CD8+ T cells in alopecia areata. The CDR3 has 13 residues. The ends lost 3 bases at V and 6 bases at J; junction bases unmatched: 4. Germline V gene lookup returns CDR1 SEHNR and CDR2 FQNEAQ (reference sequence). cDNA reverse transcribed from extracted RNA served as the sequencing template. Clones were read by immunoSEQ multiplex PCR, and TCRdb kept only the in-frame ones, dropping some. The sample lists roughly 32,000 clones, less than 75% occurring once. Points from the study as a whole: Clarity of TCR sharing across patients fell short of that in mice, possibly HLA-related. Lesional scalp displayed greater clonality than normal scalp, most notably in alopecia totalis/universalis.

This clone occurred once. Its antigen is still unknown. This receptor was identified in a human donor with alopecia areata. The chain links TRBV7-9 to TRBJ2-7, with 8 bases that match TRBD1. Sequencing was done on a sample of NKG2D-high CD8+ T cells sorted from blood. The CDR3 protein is CASSFKQGGEQYF. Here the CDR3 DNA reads TGTGCCAGCAGCTTTAAACAGGGGGGCGAGCAGTACTTC.